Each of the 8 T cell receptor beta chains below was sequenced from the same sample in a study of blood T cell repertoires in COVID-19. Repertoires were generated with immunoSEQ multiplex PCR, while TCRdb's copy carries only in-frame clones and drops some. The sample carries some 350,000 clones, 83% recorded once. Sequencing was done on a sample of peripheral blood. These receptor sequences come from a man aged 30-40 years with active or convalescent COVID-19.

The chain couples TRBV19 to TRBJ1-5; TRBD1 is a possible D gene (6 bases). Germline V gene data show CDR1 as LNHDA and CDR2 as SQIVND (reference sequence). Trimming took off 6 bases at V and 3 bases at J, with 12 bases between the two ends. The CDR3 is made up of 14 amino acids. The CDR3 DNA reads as TGTGCCAGTAGGAGACAGGACCCCAATCAGCCCCAGCATTTT. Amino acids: CASRRQDPNQPQHF. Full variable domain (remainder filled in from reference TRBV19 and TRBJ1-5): DGGITQSPKYLFRKEGQNVTLSCEQNLNHDAMYWYRQDPGQGLRLIYYSQIVNDFQKGDIAEGYSVSREKKESFPLTVTSAQKNPTAFYLCASRRQDPNQPQHFGDGTRLSIL.

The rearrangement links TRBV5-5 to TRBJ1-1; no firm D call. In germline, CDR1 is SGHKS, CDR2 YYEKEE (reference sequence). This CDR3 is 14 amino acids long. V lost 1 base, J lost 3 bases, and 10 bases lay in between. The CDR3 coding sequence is TGTGCCAGCAGCTTGAGGACGGAGGACACTGAAGCTTTCTTT. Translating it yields CASSLRTEDTEAFF. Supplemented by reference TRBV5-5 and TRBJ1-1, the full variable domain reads DAGVTQSPTHLIKTRGQQVTLRCSPISGHKSVSWYQQVLGQGPQFIFQYYEKEERGRGNFPDRFSARQFPNYSSELNVNALLLGDSALYLCASSLRTEDTEAFFGQGTRLTVV.

This CDR3 is CDAGDSNYGYTF. CDR3 DNA sequence: TGTGACGCGGGGGACTCTAACTATGGCTACACCTTC. The chain carries TRBV9 and TRBJ1-2; possibly TRBD1 for D (5 bases). There are 12 residues in the CDR3. In germline, CDR1 is SGDLS, CDR2 YYNGEE.

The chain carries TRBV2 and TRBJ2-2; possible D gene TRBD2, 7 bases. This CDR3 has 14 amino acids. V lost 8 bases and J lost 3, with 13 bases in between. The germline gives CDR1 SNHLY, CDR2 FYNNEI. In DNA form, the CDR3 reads TGTGCCAGCGTCGGGGGGCTTGACACCGGGGAGCTGTTTTTT. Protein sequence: CASVGGLDTGELFF.

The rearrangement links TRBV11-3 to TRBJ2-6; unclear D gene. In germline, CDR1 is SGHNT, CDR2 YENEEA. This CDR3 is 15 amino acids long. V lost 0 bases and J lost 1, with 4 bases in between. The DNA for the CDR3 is TGTGCCAGCAGCTTAGATATTTCTGGGGCCAACGTCCTGACTTTC. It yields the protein CASSLDISGANVLTF.

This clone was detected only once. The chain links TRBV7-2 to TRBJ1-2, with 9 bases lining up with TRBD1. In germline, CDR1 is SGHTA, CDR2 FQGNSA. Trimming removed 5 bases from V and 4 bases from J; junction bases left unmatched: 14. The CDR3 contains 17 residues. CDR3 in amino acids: CASSRAGTGYWSYGYTF. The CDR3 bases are TGTGCCAGCAGCCGGGCAGGGACAGGGTATTGGTCCTATGGCTACACCTTC.

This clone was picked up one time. For the CDR3, the DNA is TGCGCCAGCAGCCTCGACAGGGCTGCCGAGCAGTACTTC. Amino acid sequence: CASSLDRAAEQYF. This sequence joins TRBV4-3 and TRBJ2-7, with 7 bases identical to TRBD1. This CDR3 has 13 amino acids. With 4 bases clipped from V and 6 bases from J, the junction kept 6 bases outside the gene matches. Germline CDR1 and CDR2: LGHNA and YSLEER.

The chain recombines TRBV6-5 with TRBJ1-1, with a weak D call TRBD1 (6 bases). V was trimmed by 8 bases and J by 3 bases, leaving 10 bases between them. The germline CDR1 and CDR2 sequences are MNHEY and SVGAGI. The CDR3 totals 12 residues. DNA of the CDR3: TGTGCCAGCGGCAGGGGCCACACTGAAGCTTTCTTT. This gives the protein CASGRGHTEAFF.